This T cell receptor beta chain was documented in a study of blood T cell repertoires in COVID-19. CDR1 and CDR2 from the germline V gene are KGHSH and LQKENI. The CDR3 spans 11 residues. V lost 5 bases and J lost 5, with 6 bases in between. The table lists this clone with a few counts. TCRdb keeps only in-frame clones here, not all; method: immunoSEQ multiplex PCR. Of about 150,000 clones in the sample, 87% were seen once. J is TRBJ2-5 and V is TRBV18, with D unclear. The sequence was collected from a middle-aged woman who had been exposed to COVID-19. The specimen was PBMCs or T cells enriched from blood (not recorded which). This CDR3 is CASSSGETQYF. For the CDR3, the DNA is TGTGCCAGCTCATCAGGCGAGACCCAGTACTTC. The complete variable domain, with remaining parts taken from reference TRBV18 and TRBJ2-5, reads NAGVMQNPRHLVRRRGQEARLRCSPMKGHSHVYWYRQLPEEGLKFMVYLQKENIIDESGMPKERFSAEFPKEGPSILRIQQVVRGDSAAYFCASSSGETQYFGPGTRLLVL.